The clone carrying this T cell receptor beta chain was detected only a few times. Its target is not known. This entry belongs to a study of blood T cells in healthy people across ages. Study-level results: For the donors, CMV status was unknown and possibly confounded expanded clonotype changes. Diversity was higher, and naive CD4+ cells more numerous, in long-lived donors than in aged donors.

Trimming took 6 bases from V and 6 from J, leaving 14 bases between them. The CDR3 extends over 14 amino acids. The germline CDR1 and CDR2 sequences are MNHEY and SVGEGT. The authors ran a second PCR of about 6 to 12 cycles using a sample-barcoded 5' primer and a J-beta primer mix. TCRdb re-derived calls from the 5' RACE reads in MiXCR, one entry per CDR3 protein. Seen here are 550,000 to 750,000 distinct CDR3 sequences, around 21% observed once, and the top ten hold roughly 3.4%. Every participating donor contributed about 10 milliliters of peripheral blood through a draw. Extraction yielded at least 6 micrograms of total RNA per sample.

The source is an older man in good health. The chain recombines TRBV6-2 or TRBV6-3 with TRBJ1-4, with TRBD1 as a possible D gene (6 bases). The material sequenced was blood. CDR3 protein: CASSPDRSDEKLFF. CDR3 in DNA: TGTGCCAGCAGCCCCGACAGGTCGGATGAAAAACTGTTTTTT.